This TCR beta chain was found in a study of T-cell memory formation after mild COVID-19. General study findings and limits: Those CD4+ clones that contracted were mainly in CM and EM (CD8+ ones in EMRA). Clones that got smaller from day 15 to 85 had even CD4/CD8, while clones growing later tipped toward CD4+.

Trimming removed 2 bases at V and 0 bases at J, with 8 bases between. The CDR3 has 15 amino acids. Germline V gene lookup returns CDR1 MNHEY and CDR2 SVGAGI. The count of this clonotype is one. What it binds is unknown. From 5'RACE with constant-segment primers came TCR alpha and TCR beta cDNA libraries that carried sample barcodes and UMIs. One entry per CDR3 protein, called by TCRdb with MiXCR from the 5' RACE reads. The data show 550,000 to 700,000 distinct CDR3 sequences, roughly 18% seen once. This receptor was identified in an adult woman who had mild COVID-19 (a few samples of this study predate the infection). Cell type and time point are not known. V usage is TRBV6-5 and J usage is TRBJ2-1, with D perhaps matching TRBD1 or TRBD2 (6 bases each). Specimen: PBMCs or a T cell subset sorted from them (not recorded which). The CDR3 here is CASSYRGASYNEQFF. The CDR3, as DNA: TGTGCCAGCAGTTACAGGGGGGCCTCCTACAATGAGCAGTTCTTC.